This T cell receptor beta chain was observed in a study of blood T cell repertoires in COVID-19. Study overall: Sites in the United States, Italy and Spain provided acute and convalescent COVID-19 samples. In each case, the material was cDNA or gDNA derived from T cells, B-cell-depleted T cells, or PBMCs.

The CDR3 spans 13 residues. Germline V lookup: CDR1 SGHVS, CDR2 FQNEAQ. V lost 6 bases, J lost 8 bases, and 8 bases stayed unmatched. A single count supports this clone. In the study's own analysis: Scientists estimated how many nucleated cells there were by amplifying reference gene primers. Measured with immunoSEQ multiplex PCR; TCRdb has only the in-frame clones, and not every one. Clone size and the V and J calls come from that table; the DNA yielded D and trimming. The sample holds 80,000 or so clones, 85% seen once. Seattle's enrolled individuals joined amid active infection and were then monitored longitudinally.

The rearrangement uses TRBV7-8 and TRBJ1-2; TRBD1 matches 8 bases. The clonotype was recovered from a man aged 50 to 60 with COVID-19, enrolled during active disease. The material sequenced was peripheral blood. This CDR3 is CASRKDRVSGYTF. The CDR3 DNA reads TGTGCCAGCAGAAAGGACAGGGTGAGCGGCTACACCTTC.